A selection of T cell receptor beta chains follows, all from one sample in a study of blood T cell repertoires in COVID-19. TCRdb's copy holds only in-frame clones and misses some; the assay was immunoSEQ multiplex PCR. The sample records under 60,000 clones, roughly 90% being singletons. Sequencing was done on a sample of peripheral blood. The receptors stem from an elderly woman with acute or convalescent COVID-19. Each CDR3 is given with its conserved first and last residue. Each record gives: CDR3 length, D gene, J gene, V gene, clone size, CDR3 DNA, CDR3 protein. D genes are given only for firm matches. Not all rows give a size; the values are once, few, many and, for expanded clones, a class.

>14|-|TRBJ2-1|TRBV18|-
TGTGCCAGCTCACCACTGGTAGGGGGAAATGAGCAGTTCTTC
CASSPLVGGNEQFF
>11|-|TRBJ2-5|TRBV5-1|-
TGCGCCAGCAGCTTTCTTGAGACCCAGTACTTC
CASSFLETQYF
>15|-|TRBJ2-7|TRBV11-2|-
TGTGCCAGCAGCTTAGGTCACGGGAGCTCCTACGAGCAGTACTTC
CASSLGHGSSYEQYF
>14|-|TRBJ1-2|TRBV6-4|-
TGTGCCAGCAGTGACTCGCGCGCAGGGTTCGGCTACACCTTC
CASSDSRAGFGYTF
>14|TRBD1|TRBJ1-2|TRBV2|-
TGTGCCAGCACCTCCACCGGGACAGGGGACGGCTACACCTTC
CASTSTGTGDGYTF
>13|-|TRBJ1-5|TRBV24-1|-
TGTGCCACCAGTGATCAAACAAATCAGCCCCAGCATTTT
CATSDQTNQPQHF
>16|-|TRBJ1-5|TRBV18|few
TGTGCCAGCTCATCAACGGTACCGGACGCGGGGCAGCCCCAGCATTTT
CASSSTVPDAGQPQHF
>15|TRBD1|TRBJ1-5|TRBV7-2|-
TGTGCCAGCAGCTTAAAGGGGGCATGGAATCAGCCCCAGCATTTT
CASSLKGAWNQPQHF
>15|TRBD1|TRBJ1-1|TRBV18|once
TGTGCCAGCTCACCCGGGACAGGGTCGGACACTGAAGCTTTCTTT
CASSPGTGSDTEAFF
>16|-|TRBJ2-3|TRBV5-1|-
TGCGCCAGCGCCCAGGGGCGGACAGATTTGGGGGATACGCAGTATTTT
CASAQGRTDLGDTQYF
>13|TRBD1|TRBJ1-2|TRBV6-2/TRBV6-3|-
TGTGCCAGCAGCCCAGGGACAGTCTATGGCTACACCTTC
CASSPGTVYGYTF
>13|TRBD1|TRBJ2-1|TRBV10-3|-
TGTGCCATCAGTGATACAGGGGACAATGAGCAGTTCTTC
CAISDTGDNEQFF
>16|-|TRBJ1-4|TRBV5-5|-
TGTGCCAGCAGCTTAACGGTTGGTGCAACTAATGAAAAACTGTTTTTT
CASSLTVGATNEKLFF
>17|-|TRBJ2-2|TRBV3-1/TRBV3-2|-
TGTGCCAGCAGCCAAGACGGAGCGCGGGGGCCGGGCGGGGAGCTGTTTTTT
CASSQDGARGPGGELFF
>14|-|TRBJ1-1|TRBV6-5|-
TGTGCCAGCAGCTTCGTTGGGTCTAGGTCTGAAGCTTTCTTT
CASSFVGSRSEAFF
>19|TRBD2|TRBJ2-1|TRBV5-5|-
TGTGCCAGCAGCTCACTCGGGACTAGCGGGGGGAGCTCCTACAATGAGCAGTTCTTC
CASSSLGTSGGSSYNEQFF
>15|-|TRBJ2-3|TRBV5-1|-
TGCGCCAGCAGCTCCCGCGGAGACCCCACAGATACGCAGTATTTT
CASSSRGDPTDTQYF
>13|-|TRBJ1-1|TRBV18|-
TGTGCCAGCTCCATAGGCAGGGACACTGAAGCTTTCTTT
CASSIGRDTEAFF